This TCR beta chain was identified in a study of T cell changes during pregnancy in multiple sclerosis. This CDR3 is 15 amino acids long. The V and J ends lost 5 bases and 6 bases, in that order; junction bases with no gene match: 9. The germline V gene encodes CDR1 SGHTA and CDR2 FQGNSA. Only in-frame clones appear in the TCRdb table, and some are missing; sequencing was by immunoSEQ multiplex PCR. Here the sample spans about 43,000 clones, 85% to 90% being singletons. This receptor was obtained from a female donor in good health, enrolled as a control in a pregnancy study. Sequencing was performed on peripheral blood, taken in the second trimester of pregnancy. V gene TRBV7-2 combines with J gene TRBJ2-3; TRBD2 matches at 9 bases. The chain's CDR3 is CASSLPTSGWDTQYF. The CDR3, as DNA: TGTGCCAGCAGCCTTCCGACTAGCGGATGGGATACGCAGTATTTT.